A selection of T cell receptor beta chains follows, all from one sample in a study of cytomegalovirus exposure and HLA in healthy donors. Assay: immunoSEQ multiplex PCR; the TCRdb copy retains only in-frame clones and omits some. Its clone listing holds some 200,000 clones. Sequenced input: PBMCs. The source of these receptors is a woman under 30 in good health and CMV-seropositive. Both conserved end residues are part of each CDR3. The order of the fields is V gene, J gene, CDR3 protein.

TRBV4-1,TRBJ2-7,CASSPSRGTSYEQYF
TRBV6-4,TRBJ2-1,CASSDFSGGDYNEQFF
TRBV21-1,TRBJ2-7,CASSKGGDKEAYEQYF
TRBV5-1,TRBJ2-5,CASRIGAGQETQYF
TRBV7-9,TRBJ1-6,CASSLWTGGLLTGSPLHF
TRBV11-3,TRBJ1-1,CASSLDLTGMNTEAFF
TRBV30,TRBJ2-2,CAWRTGLSGELFF
TRBV30,TRBJ1-2,CAWSELSGAGYGYTF
TRBV6-6,TRBJ2-2,CASSPTGTVNTGELFF
TRBV10-3,TRBJ1-2,CAISEIDFGGYTF
TRBV11-2,TRBJ2-3,CASSLMGLAGVYTDTQYF
TRBV30,TRBJ1-4,CAWNQRGFNEKLFF
TRBV7-9,TRBJ2-5,CASSPDSKETQYF
TRBV29-1,TRBJ1-5,CSVGTGMADQPQHF
TRBV29-1,TRBJ2-3,CSVEEGGGPDTQYF
TRBV5-6,TRBJ2-1,CASRLGQGTYNEQFF
TRBV30,TRBJ1-1,CAWSRARGPSGNTEAFF
TRBV7-2,NA,CASSWTSGSYEQYF
TRBV30,TRBJ2-2,CAWNSARNTGELFF
TRBV5-8,TRBJ2-3,CASSLEGLPTDTQYF
TRBV9,TRBJ1-2,CASRFTGGGSRYTF
TRBV7-2,TRBJ1-1,CASSLGDRENTEAFF
TRBV5-8,TRBJ2-5,CASSHRILETQYF
TRBV27,TRBJ2-5,CASSNSGFQETQYF
TRBV7-9,TRBJ2-1,CASSWGSVSSYNEQFF
TRBV5-4,TRBJ2-3,CASSFQGMVIDTQYF
TRBV7-3,TRBJ2-1,CASSFGHNNEQFF